These 2 T cell receptor beta chains share one sample of origin, sequenced in a study of blood T cells in healthy people across ages. A second PCR of about 7 to 11 cycles used a sample-barcoded 5' primer and a J-beta primer mix. TCRdb passed the 5' RACE reads through MiXCR, listing each CDR3 protein once. The sample has about 1.6 million distinct CDR3 sequences; almost 35% are singletons. Source material: blood. These receptors were taken from a woman in her thirties in good health.

In this sample, this clonotype turned up many times. The V call is TRBV20-1, the J call TRBJ2-7; D is tentatively TRBD1 or TRBD2 (6 bases each). V shed 6 bases and J shed 0 bases, with 21 bases lying between them. Per the germline V gene, CDR1 is DFQATT and CDR2 is SNEGSKA (reference sequence). CDR3 length: 16 residues. The CDR3 reads CSARGQRRVNSYEQYF. The CDR3 region has the DNA TGCAGTGCCCGAGGACAGAGGAGGGTAAACTCCTACGAGCAGTACTTC.

This chain links TRBV6-2 or TRBV6-3 with TRBJ1-1; D not resolved. Germline V gene lookup returns CDR1 MNHEY and CDR2 SVGEGT. There are 13 residues in the CDR3. V lost 1 base and J 1 base, leaving 4 bases between the germline ends. CDR3 in DNA: TGTGCCAGCAGTTACTATACGAACACTGAAGCTTTCTTT. As protein: CASSYYTNTEAFF.